The following is a T cell receptor (beta chain) sequence with its context. The data were obtained in a study of Tregs in tolerant kidney transplant recipients. Clones were sequenced by immunoSEQ multiplex PCR, and TCRdb holds only the in-frame ones, with some missing. The sample has approximately 90,000 clones; more than 80% are singletons. The sequencing input was CD8+ T cells from blood. The TCR sequence derives from a human donor in good health.

The CDR3 sequence: CSARGAEAFF. The CDR3 coding sequence is TGCAGTGCTCGGGGCGCTGAAGCTTTCTTT. The J gene is TRBJ1-1, the V gene TRBV20-1; perhaps TRBD1 as D (5 bases). The CDR3 is 10 amino acids. V was clipped by 5 bases and J by 6 bases, with 7 bases between them. CDR1 is DFQATT and CDR2 is SNEGSKA in the germline V gene (reference sequence).